This T cell receptor beta chain was profiled in a study of cytomegalovirus exposure and HLA in healthy donors. Points from the study as a whole: In a later analysis, specific HLA alleles were associated with 15,000 or so TCR beta sequences at a 0.05 false discovery rate. It was reported that TCR beta sequences correctly inferred the HLA-A and HLA-B alleles for most subjects.

The PCR ran on 60 Vbeta and 13 Jbeta primers. Clones were read by immunoSEQ multiplex PCR, and TCRdb kept only the in-frame ones, dropping some. The sample consists of under 130,000 clones, approximately 79% of them appearing once. All donors participated as healthy donors of bone marrow. This clone is a singleton in its sample. Antigen unknown. This CDR3 is 16 amino acids long. J was trimmed by 4 bases and V by 4 bases; bases with no gene match: 9. Germline V lookup: CDR1 MNHEY, CDR2 SVGAGI. Specimen: PBMCs. This sequence was found in a man aged 45-65 years in good health and CMV-seropositive. The rearrangement uses TRBV6-5 and TRBJ1-5; TRBD1 matches 8 bases. The CDR3 is CASSLTGVGGNQPQHF. The CDR3 DNA reads TGTGCCAGCAGTTTGACAGGGGTAGGGGGTAATCAGCCCCAGCATTTT.